This TCR beta chain is drawn from a study of blood T cells in healthy people across ages. CDR3 length equals 11 residues. Germline CDR1 and CDR2: SQVTM and ANQGSEA. Trimming took off 4 bases at V and 5 bases at J, with 6 bases between the two ends. Findings of the study overall: Greater diversity and more naive CD4+ cells were seen in long-lived donors than in aged donors.

This clonotype turned up a few times. Antigen unknown. For the second PCR, which ran for about 7 to 12 cycles, a sample-barcoded 5' primer and a J-beta primer mix were used. MiXCR, run by TCRdb on the 5' RACE reads, gives a single entry per CDR3 protein. The data show about 1,400,000 distinct CDR3 sequences, approximately 59% seen once. Per-sample PBMC isolation yielded at least 7 million cells. This clonotype originated in a man aged 18 to 29 in good health. The sequencing sample was made of blood. J is TRBJ2-1 and V is TRBV29-1; unclear D gene. CDR3 protein: CSVARNNEQFF. CDR3 in DNA: TGCAGCGTTGCAAGGAACAATGAGCAGTTCTTC.